This T cell receptor beta chain is drawn from a study of identical twins. The CDR3 loop spans 13 amino acids. V shed 6 bases and J shed 8 bases, with 15 bases lying between them. Germline CDR1 SGHRS, CDR2 YFSETQ. A template switching step contributed a universal primer site, while unique molecular identifiers were present in the cDNA. TCRdb recomputed calls from the 5' RACE reads with MiXCR, one row per CDR3 protein. The table lists about 700,000 distinct CDR3 sequences, over 5% of them singletons. In this sample, this clonotype turned up a few times. The J gene is TRBJ2-4, the V gene TRBV5-1; weak D call: TRBD1 (6 bases). This receptor was taken from a man between 18 and 29 years old in good health. Sequenced input: naive T cells sorted from blood. The CDR3 spells CASTNRPGDIQYF. The CDR3 region has the DNA TGCGCCAGCACCAACCGCCCAGGGGACATTCAGTACTTC.